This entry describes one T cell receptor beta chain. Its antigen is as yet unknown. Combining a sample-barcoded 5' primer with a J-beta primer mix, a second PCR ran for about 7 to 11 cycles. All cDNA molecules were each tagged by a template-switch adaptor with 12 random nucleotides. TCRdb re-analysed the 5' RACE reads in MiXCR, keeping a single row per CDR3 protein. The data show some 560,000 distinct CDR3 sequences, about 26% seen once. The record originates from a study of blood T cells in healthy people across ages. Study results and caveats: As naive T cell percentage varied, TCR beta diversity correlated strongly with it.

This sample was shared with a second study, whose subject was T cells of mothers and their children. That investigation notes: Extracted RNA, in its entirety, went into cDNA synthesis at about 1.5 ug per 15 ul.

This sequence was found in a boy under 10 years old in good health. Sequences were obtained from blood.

The CDR3 DNA follows: TGTGCCAGCAGCCGGGACAGTATCACTGAAGCTTTCTTT. Amino acids: CASSRDSITEAFF. The chain joins TRBV6-5 to TRBJ1-1; 7 bases align to TRBD1. This CDR3 has 13 residues. After removal of 6 bases from V and 4 bases from J, the junction contained 5 bases not matched to a gene. Germline loops: CDR1 MNHEY, CDR2 SVGAGI.